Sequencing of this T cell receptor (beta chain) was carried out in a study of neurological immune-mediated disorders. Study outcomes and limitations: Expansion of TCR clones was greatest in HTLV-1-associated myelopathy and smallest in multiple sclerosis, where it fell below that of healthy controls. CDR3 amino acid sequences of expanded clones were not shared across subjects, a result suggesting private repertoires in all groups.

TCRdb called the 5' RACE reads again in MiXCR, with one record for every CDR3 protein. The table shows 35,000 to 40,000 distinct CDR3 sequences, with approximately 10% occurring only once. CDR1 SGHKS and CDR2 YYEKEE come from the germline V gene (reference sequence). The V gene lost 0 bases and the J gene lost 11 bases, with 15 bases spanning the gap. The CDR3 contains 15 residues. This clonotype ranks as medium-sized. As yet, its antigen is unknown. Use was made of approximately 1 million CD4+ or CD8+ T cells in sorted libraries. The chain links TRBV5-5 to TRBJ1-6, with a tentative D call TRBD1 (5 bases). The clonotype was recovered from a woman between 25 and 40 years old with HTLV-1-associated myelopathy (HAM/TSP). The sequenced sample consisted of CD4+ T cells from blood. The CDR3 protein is CASSLGGEGPTPLHF. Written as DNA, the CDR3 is TGTGCCAGCAGCTTGGGGGGTGAGGGGCCAACACCCCTCCACTTT.